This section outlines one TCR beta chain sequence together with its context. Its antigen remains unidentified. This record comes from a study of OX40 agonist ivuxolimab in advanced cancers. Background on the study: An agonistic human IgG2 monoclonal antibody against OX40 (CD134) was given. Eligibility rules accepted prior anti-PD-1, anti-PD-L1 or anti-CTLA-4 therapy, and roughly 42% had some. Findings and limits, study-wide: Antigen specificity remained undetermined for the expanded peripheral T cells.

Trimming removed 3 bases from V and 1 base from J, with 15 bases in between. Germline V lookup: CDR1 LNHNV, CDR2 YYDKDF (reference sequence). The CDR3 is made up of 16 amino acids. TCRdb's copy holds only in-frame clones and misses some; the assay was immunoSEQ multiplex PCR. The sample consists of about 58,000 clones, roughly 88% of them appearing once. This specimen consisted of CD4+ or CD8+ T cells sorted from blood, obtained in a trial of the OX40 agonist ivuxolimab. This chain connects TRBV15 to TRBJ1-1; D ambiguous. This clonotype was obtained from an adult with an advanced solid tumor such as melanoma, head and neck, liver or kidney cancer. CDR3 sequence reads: CATSRRVPSRNTEAFF. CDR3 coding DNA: TGTGCCACCAGCAGGAGAGTTCCGTCTAGGAACACTGAAGCTTTCTTT.